A selection of T cell receptor beta chains follows, all from one sample in a study of T cells in Graves' hyperthyroidism and ophthalmopathy. TCRdb re-called the multiplex PCR reads through MiXCR, storing one row per CDR3 protein. Here the sample spans some 510,000 distinct CDR3 sequences, roughly 20% being singletons. Material for sequencing was blood. These receptors all come from a man aged 18 to 35 with Graves' hyperthyroidism. The CDR3 runs from the conserved cysteine through the conserved F or W. D genes are given only for firm matches. Where a row states a size, it is once, few, many or the class of an expanded clone; other rows omit it.

abundance,j_gene,v_gene,d_gene,CDR3nt,CDR3aa
.,TRBJ2-3,TRBV7-9,.,TGTGCCAGCACCTCGGAGGGCACAGATACGCAGTATTTT,CASTSEGTDTQYF
.,TRBJ2-7,TRBV6-1,.,TGTGCCAGCCGAAGGACAGCGGACTCCTACGAGCAGTACTTC,CASRRTADSYEQYF
many,TRBJ1-5,TRBV19,TRBD1,TGTGCCAGTAGTATGTTAGGACAGGGGCCCCAGCATTTT,CASSMLGQGPQHF
few,TRBJ1-1,TRBV6-1,TRBD1,TGTGCCAGCAGCCAAAGGGGGCCCAACACTGAAGCTTTCTTT,CASSQRGPNTEAFF
.,TRBJ1-2,TRBV27,TRBD1,TGTGCCAGCAGTTACAACCCCCGACAGGGAGCTAACTATGGCTACACCTTC,CASSYNPRQGANYGYTF
many,TRBJ2-7,TRBV10-3,.,TGTGCCATCCGAGGAGGCCAGCGCTACGAGCAGTACTTC,CAIRGGQRYEQYF
many,TRBJ1-1,TRBV2,TRBD1,TGTGCCAGCAGTGAATTAGGCAGGGGGCCAACTGAAGCTTTCTTT,CASSELGRGPTEAFF
.,TRBJ1-2,TRBV13,.,TGTGCCAGCAGCTTAGGCGGGAGGGATCACGACTATGGCTACACCTTC,CASSLGGRDHDYGYTF
many,TRBJ1-3,TRBV7-2,TRBD1,TGTGCCAGCAGCACAGGGACAGGGTTCTCTGGAAACACCATATATTTT,CASSTGTGFSGNTIYF
many,TRBJ1-1,TRBV12-3/TRBV12-4,.,TGTGCCAGCAGTAACGGGGGCACGAACACTGAAGCTTTCTTT,CASSNGGTNTEAFF
many,TRBJ1-1,TRBV19,TRBD1,TGTGCCAGTAGTGCAAACAGGGGCATGAACACTGAAGCTTTCTTT,CASSANRGMNTEAFF
many,TRBJ1-2,TRBV12-3/TRBV12-4,.,TGTGCCAGCAGTTTAATCCCCGGGGGCGGCTACACCTTC,CASSLIPGGGYTF
many,TRBJ2-5,TRBV10-3,.,TGTGCCATCAGCGCTTCGACCGGCAACGGACGCCTTAAGACCCAGTACTTC,CAISASTGNGRLKTQYF
many,TRBJ1-1,TRBV12-3/TRBV12-4,.,TGTGCCAGCAGTTGGGACATCGGGGACACTGAAGCTTTCTTT,CASSWDIGDTEAFF
many,TRBJ2-7,TRBV12-3/TRBV12-4,.,TGTGCCAGCAGTTTTGCCCTGCGAGAGCAGTACTTC,CASSFALREQYF
.,TRBJ2-2,TRBV29-1,TRBD2,TGCAGCGTTGTGGGGGAACGCCGGGAGGGCACCGGGGAGCTGTTTTTT,CSVVGERREGTGELFF
many,TRBJ1-1,TRBV15,.,TGTGCCACCAGCAGAGGGGTTAGTGCTGAAGCTTTCTTT,CATSRGVSAEAFF
.,TRBJ1-6,TRBV24-1,.,TGTGCCACCAGTGATTCGGCTTATAATTCACCCCTCCACTTT,CATSDSAYNSPLHF
many,TRBJ2-2,TRBV19,.,TGTGCCAGTAAATCCGGGGAGCTGTTTTTT,CASKSGELFF
.,TRBJ1-6,TRBV4-1,.,TGCGCCAGCAGCCAAGGGGGCAGTAACAATTCACCCCTCCACTTT,CASSQGGSNNSPLHF
few,TRBJ2-2,TRBV9,.,TGTGCCAGCAGCCCAGGAAGGGTAGGGAACGGGGAGCTGTTTTTT,CASSPGRVGNGELFF
many,TRBJ1-1,TRBV6-2/TRBV6-3,.,TGTGCCAGCGAAGGGGACACTGAAGCTTTCTTT,CASEGDTEAFF
many,TRBJ1-1,TRBV19,.,TGTGCCAGTAGTACAGGGTACACTGAAGCTTTCTTT,CASSTGYTEAFF
many,TRBJ1-3,TRBV12-3/TRBV12-4,.,TGTGCCAGCAGGGGAACAGGGAACCGGCGAAAAAACACCATATATTTT,CASRGTGNRRKNTIYF
.,TRBJ2-5,TRBV28,.,TGTGCCAGCAGTTTAGGGACTCAATGGGAGACCCAGTACTTC,CASSLGTQWETQYF
many,TRBJ1-1,TRBV9,.,TGTGCCAGCAGCGTAGGGGTCGGAAACACTGAAGCTTTCTTT,CASSVGVGNTEAFF
many,TRBJ2-7,TRBV5-1,TRBD2,TGCGCCAGCAGCTTGAACGGGGGGAGCTACGAGCAGTACTTC,CASSLNGGSYEQYF
many,TRBJ1-5,TRBV28,TRBD1,TGTGCCAGCAGTTTTCTGACAGGGAATAATCAGCCCCAGCATTTT,CASSFLTGNNQPQHF
.,TRBJ2-5,TRBV27,TRBD1,TGTGCCAGCAGTTTCACAGGGGCCCCCCAAGAGACCCAGTACTTC,CASSFTGAPQETQYF
many,TRBJ1-5,TRBV6-1,TRBD1,TGTGCCAGCAGTGAAACCTGGACAGGGGGAAGCAATCAGCCCCAGCATTTT,CASSETWTGGSNQPQHF
many,TRBJ1-2,TRBV12-3/TRBV12-4,.,TGTGCCAGCAGTTTCGGGGGCAGGGACCCCCTAGGCTATGGCTACACCTTC,CASSFGGRDPLGYGYTF
many,TRBJ1-5,TRBV28,.,TGTGCCAGCAGTGACGGGTTTTCTCCATATAGCAATCAGCCCCAGCATTTT,CASSDGFSPYSNQPQHF
.,TRBJ2-2,TRBV12-3/TRBV12-4,TRBD1,TGTGCCAGCACCATTAGAGAGACAGGGGGCGGGGAGCTGTTTTTT,CASTIRETGGGELFF
many,TRBJ1-2,TRBV2,.,TGTGCCCTCGCGACCTCACCGATACAGGGCGGAAGGGATGGCTACACCTTC,CALATSPIQGGRDGYTF
many,TRBJ1-3,TRBV12-3/TRBV12-4,.,TGTGCCAGCAGCAAATCTGCTGAGGGACCTGGAAACACCATATATTTT,CASSKSAEGPGNTIYF
many,TRBJ1-2,TRBV6-1,.,TGTGCCAGCAGGATGACTGGGATGAACTATGGCTACACCTTC,CASRMTGMNYGYTF
many,TRBJ2-4,TRBV11-2,TRBD1,TGTGCCAGCAGCTTGGGCAGGGGGCGAAGCGTCCTAGCCAAAAACATTCAGTACTTC,CASSLGRGRSVLAKNIQYF
many,TRBJ1-2,TRBV10-2,.,TGCGCCAGCAGCGTCAAGGGGTGGGACTATGGCTACACCTTC,CASSVKGWDYGYTF
many,TRBJ2-4,TRBV30,.,TGTGCCTGGAGTTGGACAGCAGCCAAAAACATTCAGTACTTC,CAWSWTAAKNIQYF
many,TRBJ2-7,TRBV7-8,.,TGTGCCAGCAGCTTAGGTTTTAGGGACCCCTACGAGCAGTACTTC,CASSLGFRDPYEQYF
many,TRBJ2-7,TRBV7-8,.,TGTGCCAGCAGCTTAGGGGTAGGGGTAGAGGAGCAGTACTTC,CASSLGVGVEEQYF
many,TRBJ1-5,TRBV19,.,TGTGCCAGTAGTACGGCGAATAGCAATCAGCCCCAGCATTTT,CASSTANSNQPQHF
.,TRBJ2-7,TRBV6-1,TRBD2,TGTGCCAGCAACCCAACTAGCGGGAGACACGAGCAGTACTTC,CASNPTSGRHEQYF
.,TRBJ1-5,TRBV7-2,.,TGTGCCAGCAGCTTAGGCTCGTTCAACAGCAATCAGCCCCAGCATTTT,CASSLGSFNSNQPQHF
.,TRBJ2-5,TRBV20-1,TRBD1,TGCAGTGCCCCGAAAGGGGGCAGGGAAGAGACCCAGTACTTC,CSAPKGGREETQYF
few,TRBJ2-2,TRBV28,TRBD2,TGTGCCAGCCGACTAGCGGGGGGGCCGAGGAGCACCGGGGAGCTGTTTTTT,CASRLAGGPRSTGELFF
.,TRBJ1-1,TRBV10-3,TRBD1,TGTGTCGCAGGGGGTTTTGGCACTGAAGCTTTCTTT,CVAGGFGTEAFF
few,TRBJ1-1,TRBV3-1,.,TGTGCCAGCAGCCAAGGATTACAGCCGAACACTGAAGCTTTCTTT,CASSQGLQPNTEAFF
.,TRBJ1-1,TRBV12-3/TRBV12-4,.,TGTGCCAGCAGTTTAAGGGGACTACTTCCTGAAGCTTTCTTT,CASSLRGLLPEAFF
many,TRBJ2-7,TRBV13,.,TGTGCCAGCAGCTTAGGCGGCGGGGACCTCTCCTACGAGCAGTACTTC,CASSLGGGDLSYEQYF
few,TRBJ1-2,TRBV4-1,.,TGCGCCAGCAGCCAAACGACACTGAACTATGGCTACACCTTC,CASSQTTLNYGYTF
.,TRBJ2-7,TRBV19,.,TGTGCCAGTAGTATAGTCGGAGCCTACGAGCAGTACTTC,CASSIVGAYEQYF
many,TRBJ1-1,TRBV6-5,.,TGTGCCAGCAGTTTTTTGGGGGACACTGAAGCTTTCTTT,CASSFLGDTEAFF
few,TRBJ1-5,TRBV7-8,.,TGTGCCAGCAGCCGTCTTAGGGTTTCTAGCAATCAGCCCCAGCATTTT,CASSRLRVSSNQPQHF
many,TRBJ2-5,TRBV7-9,.,TGTGCCAGCAGCTCGCCCCACGGGTCCCAAGAGACCCAGTACTTC,CASSSPHGSQETQYF
many,TRBJ1-1,TRBV5-1,.,TGCGCCAGCAGCTTTGGATCGTTGGACACTGAAGCTTTCTTT,CASSFGSLDTEAFF